These 11 T cell receptor beta chains came from one sample sequenced in a study of blood T cell repertoires in COVID-19. Sequencing was performed with immunoSEQ multiplex PCR; in TCRdb, only in-frame clones are kept and a portion is missing. The data show 210,000 or so clones, 80% to 90% seen once. Sequenced input: PBMCs or T cells enriched from blood (not recorded which). The receptors originated from a woman in her fifties or sixties in a cohort exposed to, infected with or recovered from COVID-19 (not recorded which).

The chain joins TRBV21-1 to TRBJ2-2; TRBD1, the table's D call, lacks a check against the DNA. TRBV21-1 is an annotated pseudogene. The CDR3 covers 18 residues. The CDR3 region has the DNA TGTGCCAGCAGCAAAGATCCAGGGCAGGGGGCGACCACCGGGGAGCTGTTTTTT. As protein: CASSKDPGQGATTGELFF.

This chain joins TRBV4-2 and TRBJ2-1; no clear D. V was trimmed by 3 bases and J by 8 bases, leaving 14 bases between them. Looked up from germline, CDR1 is LGHNA and CDR2 is YNFKEQ. This CDR3 contains 14 residues. CDR3 residues: CASSQDPVAYEQFF. The CDR3 DNA follows: TGTGCCAGCAGCCAGGATCCCGTAGCATATGAGCAGTTCTTC.

This clone came up once. The chain employs TRBV5-1 and TRBJ1-2; D gene uncertain. CDR1 is SGHRS and CDR2 is YFSETQ in the germline V gene. Trimming left V 0 bases short and J 4 bases short, with 10 bases between. The CDR3 is made up of 14 amino acids. CDR3 sequence: CASSLAVFGYGYTF. The CDR3 DNA follows: TGCGCCAGCAGCTTGGCGGTGTTTGGCTATGGCTACACCTTC.

This clone was observed a single time. The CDR3: CASSYSRVASPLHF. The CDR3 region has the DNA TGTGCCAGCAGTTACTCCAGGGTAGCTTCACCCCTCCACTTT. The rearrangement joins TRBV6-5 to TRBJ1-6; tentative D call: TRBD1 (5 bases). CDR3 length: 14 residues. The V and J ends lost 0 bases and 9 bases respectively, with 9 bases between them. Germline CDR1 reads MNHEY; CDR2 reads SVGAGI.

V gene TRBV18 combines with J gene TRBJ1-5; 7 positions match TRBD1. J lost 7 bases, V lost 3 bases, and 27 bases had no gene match. The CDR3 is 21 residues long. Germline values: CDR1 KGHSH, CDR2 LQKENI. CDR3 in DNA: TGTGCCAGCTCACCCCTCGGGTCGACAGGGTGGTCAGTATACAGTATCCAGCCCCAGCATTTT. Encoded protein: CASSPLGSTGWSVYSIQPQHF.

To note about this clone: This CDR3 is also generated by other DNA sequences in the sample. V and J are TRBV9 and TRBJ2-1; D is perhaps TRBD2 (5 bases). V was shortened by 0 bases and J by 1 base, with 8 bases between the two germline ends. There are 15 residues in the CDR3. CDR1 and CDR2 from the germline V gene are SGDLS and YYNGEE. The CDR3 sequence is CASSVAGGSYNEQFF. In nucleotides, the CDR3 is TGTGCCAGCAGCGTAGCTGGAGGATCCTACAATGAGCAGTTCTTC.

This sequence joins TRBV7-2 and TRBJ2-7, with 9 bases matching TRBD1. Unmatched junction bases numbered 8, after V lost 5 bases and J lost 6 bases. The CDR3 length is 14 residues. Germline V gene sequence: CDR1 SGHTA, CDR2 FQGNSA. Here the CDR3 DNA reads TGTGCCAGCAGCCCGGGGACAGGGTCTTTCGAGCAGTACTTC. It specifies CASSPGTGSFEQYF.

The chain employs TRBV5-1 and TRBJ1-3; D unresolved. Germline values: CDR1 SGHRS, CDR2 YFSETQ. The CDR3 is 14 amino acids. V lost 0 bases to trimming and J lost 0 bases, with 4 bases between them. CDR3 in amino acids: CASSLDTSGNTIYF. In nucleotides, the CDR3 is TGCGCCAGCAGCTTGGACACCTCTGGAAACACCATATATTTT.

The chain employs TRBV13 and TRBJ2-2, with 9 bases lining up with TRBD1. This CDR3 spans 17 amino acids. CDR1 is PRHDT, CDR2 FYEKMQ, per germline (reference sequence). The V segment lost 4 bases and the J segment 0 bases; nucleotides outside the gene matches: 6. The CDR3 DNA is TGTGCCAGCAGCTCAAAACAGGGGGCCTCGAACACCGGGGAGCTGTTTTTT. Translating it yields CASSSKQGASNTGELFF.

The chain links TRBV27 to TRBJ1-6; D remains unclear. The CDR3 length is 13 residues. V gave up 6 bases and J gave up 7 bases, with 10 bases separating them. Germline CDR1 MNHEY, CDR2 SMNVEV (reference sequence). The CDR3 DNA sequence: TGTGCCAGCAGAGACACCGCAAATTCACCCCTCCACTTT. This codes for CASRDTANSPLHF.

The chain links TRBV6-5 to TRBJ2-7, with TRBD1 as a possible D gene (5 bases). V lost 2 bases, J lost 3 bases, and 8 bases lay in between. Germline lookup yields CDR1 MNHEY and CDR2 SVGAGI. The CDR3 covers 13 residues. CDR3 nucleotide sequence: TGTGCCAGCAGTTACCGAACAGGCTACGAGCAGTACTTC. Amino acid sequence: CASSYRTGYEQYF.